These 26 T cell receptor beta chains originate from one sample sequenced in a study of blood T cell repertoires in COVID-19. Clones were sequenced by immunoSEQ multiplex PCR, and TCRdb holds only the in-frame ones, with some missing. The sample consists of 150,000 to 200,000 clones, 80% to 90% of them appearing once. The sample consisted of peripheral blood. Receptors originate from a human donor in a cohort sampled during active COVID-19.

The V and J genes are TRBV7-5 and TRBJ2-7; no DNA check was done on the table's D call, TRBD1. TRBV7-5 is noted as a pseudogene. The CDR3 has 14 residues. CDR3 DNA sequence: TGTGCCAGAAACGCGGCCAGGGACTCCTACGAGCAGTACTTC. It encodes CARNAARDSYEQYF.

The rearrangement uses TRBV11-2 and TRBJ2-1; TRBD2 matches 7 bases. The trim removed 0 bases at V and 0 bases at J, leaving 2 bases unmatched. The germline gives CDR1 SGHAT, CDR2 FQNNGV. The CDR3 runs to 16 residues. This CDR3 is CASSLDGGSSYNEQFF. CDR3 DNA: TGTGCCAGCAGCTTAGATGGCGGGAGCTCCTACAATGAGCAGTTCTTC.

In this sample, this clone turned up a few times. The chain couples TRBV12-3 or TRBV12-4 to TRBJ2-7, with TRBD2 matching 7 bases. The ends lost 8 bases at V and 3 bases at J; junction bases unmatched: 7. CDR3 length equals 13 residues. CDR3 coding DNA: TGTGCCAGCCAACGGCGGGAGAACTACGAGCAGTACTTC. Translating gives CASQRRENYEQYF.

The chain joins TRBV19 to TRBJ2-1; 9 bases are a match to TRBD1. V lost 6 bases, J lost 8 bases, and 14 bases stayed unmatched. The CDR3 loop spans 16 amino acids. Germline CDR1 is LNHDA and CDR2 is SQIVND (reference sequence). In nucleotides, the CDR3 is TGTGCCAGTAGCGCCGTCCGGGGGACAGGGAGTTATGAGCAGTTCTTC. This translates into CASSAVRGTGSYEQFF.

The gene calls are TRBV29-1 and TRBJ2-7; perhaps TRBD2 as D (6 bases). The CDR3 contains 12 residues. Germline V gene sequence: CDR1 SQVTM, CDR2 ANQGSEA. The ends were cut back, 6 bases at V and 2 bases at J, with 11 bases in the middle. The CDR3 DNA sequence: TGCAGCGTCTCCCGGGGGACCTACGAGCAGTACTTC. Its protein is CSVSRGTYEQYF.

The chain has TRBV19 and TRBJ2-7; 13 nucleotides align to TRBD2. Germline V gene data show CDR1 as LNHDA and CDR2 as SQIVND (reference sequence). The CDR3 is 15 amino acids. V was pared by 5 bases and J by 4 bases, with 5 bases of the junction left unmatched. CDR3 loop: CASSPWTSGSYEQYF. DNA for the CDR3: TGTGCCAGTAGTCCTTGGACTAGCGGGAGTTACGAGCAGTACTTC.

The sample holds one count of this clone. The chain employs TRBV10-1 and TRBJ2-5; tentative D call: TRBD2 (5 bases). V lost 0 bases and J lost 5, with 10 bases in between. CDR1 and CDR2 (germline): WNHNN, SYGVQD (reference sequence). The CDR3 contains 14 residues. The CDR3 loop is CASSESEGAETQYF. In DNA form, the CDR3 reads TGCGCCAGCAGTGAGTCAGAGGGCGCGGAGACCCAGTACTTC.

The genes are TRBV7-9 and TRBJ1-4; the match to TRBD1 covers 7 bases. Germline CDR1 reads SEHNR; CDR2 reads FQNEAQ (reference sequence). The CDR3 totals 14 residues. J gave up 6 bases and V 1 base, and 2 bases lay outside the gene matches. CDR3 protein: CASSLGQGHEKLFF. The CDR3 DNA sequence: TGTGCCAGCAGCTTAGGACAGGGTCATGAAAAACTGTTTTTT.

The gene calls are TRBV27 and TRBJ2-1, with 8 bases matching TRBD1. V was pared by 5 bases and J by 2 bases, with 11 bases of the junction left unmatched. This CDR3 is 17 amino acids long. Germline values: CDR1 MNHEY, CDR2 SMNVEV (reference sequence). The CDR3 region is CASSPRTGSNTYNEQFF. For the CDR3, the DNA is TGTGCCAGCAGTCCCCGGACAGGGTCCAATACCTACAATGAGCAGTTCTTC.

The rearrangement uses TRBV3-1 (or the pseudogene TRBV3-2) and TRBJ2-1; 8 nucleotides line up with TRBD2. Looked up from germline, CDR1 is LGHDT and CDR2 is YNNKEL (reference sequence). This CDR3 has 14 amino acids. Trimming took 5 bases from V and 5 from J; bases not matched to a gene: 5. The CDR3 DNA is TGTGCCAGCAGCTCGGGAGGGTTCCACAATGAGCAGTTCTTC. As protein: CASSSGGFHNEQFF.

The chain is built from TRBV25-1 and TRBJ1-1; 10 positions match TRBD1. CDR1 is MGHDK, CDR2 SYGVNS, per germline. The CDR3 totals 15 residues. With V trimmed by 7 bases and J by 9 bases, 14 bases remained unmatched. CDR3 sequence reads: CASTQSGGQGRKAFF. The DNA of the CDR3 is TGTGCCAGCACCCAATCCGGGGGACAGGGGCGAAAAGCTTTCTTT.

The chain couples TRBV6-1 to TRBJ2-5, with D hard to call. CDR3 length equals 13 residues. Per germline, CDR1 MNHNS and CDR2 SASEGT. V was pared by 0 bases and J by 4 bases, with 6 bases between. CDR3: CASSEAAVETQYF. The CDR3 nucleotides are TGTGCCAGCAGTGAAGCAGCTGTAGAGACCCAGTACTTC.

The gene calls are TRBV19 and TRBJ1-1, with D tentatively TRBD1 (6 bases). V dropped 4 bases and J dropped 0 bases, with 9 bases sitting between them. CDR1 and CDR2 from the germline V gene are LNHDA and SQIVND (reference sequence). The CDR3 covers 14 residues. DNA of the CDR3: TGTGCCAGTAGTAGACAGGCCTTGAACACTGAAGCTTTCTTT. Amino acid sequence: CASSRQALNTEAFF.

This clone was observed a single time. The chain has TRBV7-9 and TRBJ2-1; tentatively, D is TRBD1 (6 bases). Germline CDR1 SEHNR, CDR2 FQNEAQ (reference sequence). The CDR3 spans 15 residues. V was pared by 1 base and J by 4 bases, with 11 bases between. Here the CDR3 DNA reads TGTGCCAGCAGCTTAGGCCAGGACAGATACAATGAGCAGTTCTTC. Its translation: CASSLGQDRYNEQFF.

This sequence joins TRBV11-2 and TRBJ1-4; D is unresolved. This CDR3 contains 15 residues. Germline CDR1 SGHAT, CDR2 FQNNGV. V was trimmed by 2 bases and J by 5 bases, leaving 12 bases between them. Here the CDR3 DNA reads TGTGCCAGCAGCTTACGTGGACTGACAAATGAAAAACTGTTTTTT. Its translation: CASSLRGLTNEKLFF. Full variable domain (remainder filled in from reference TRBV11-2 and TRBJ1-4): EAGVAQSPRYKIIEKRQSVAFWCNPISGHATLYWYQQILGQGPKLLIQFQNNGVVDDSQLPKDRFSAERLKGVDSTLKIQPAKLEDSAVYLCASSLRGLTNEKLFFGSGTQLSVL.

The V call is TRBV24-1, the J call TRBJ2-5; unclear D gene. CDR3 length: 13 residues. The germline V gene encodes CDR1 KGHDR and CDR2 SFDVKD. Trimming removed 7 bases at V and 1 base at J, with 9 bases between. The CDR3 nucleotides read TGTGCCACCAGCATGGCCAGCCAAGAGACCCAGTACTTC. Translating it yields CATSMASQETQYF.

This CDR3 is CASSPGATEAFF. Written as DNA, the CDR3 is TGTGCCAGCTCACCAGGGGCCACTGAAGCTTTCTTT. This sequence joins TRBV18 and TRBJ1-1; D perhaps matches TRBD1 (5 bases). There are 12 residues in the CDR3. V lost 2 bases to trimming and J lost 4 bases, with 5 bases between them. Germline V gene data show CDR1 as KGHSH and CDR2 as LQKENI.

The V call is TRBV27, the J call TRBJ2-7; TRBD1 agrees at 8 bases. J lost 5 bases, V lost 6 bases, and 9 bases had no gene match. CDR1 and CDR2 from the germline V gene are MNHEY and SMNVEV (reference sequence). CDR3 size: 14 residues. The DNA for the CDR3 is TGTGCCAGCAGATTACAGGGGGGTGGGGACGAGCAGTACTTC. Encoded protein: CASRLQGGGDEQYF.

The chain employs TRBV19 and TRBJ2-5; TRBD2 matches 10 bases. The CDR3 contains 16 residues. V shed 5 bases and J 4 bases; nucleotides not matched to a gene: 10. CDR1 and CDR2 (germline): LNHDA, SQIVND (reference sequence). CDR3 nucleotides: TGTGCCAGTAGTTCCCGAGCGGGGGGGCCGGGAGAGACCCAGTACTTC. Translation gives CASSSRAGGPGETQYF.

The chain joins TRBV3-1 (or the pseudogene TRBV3-2) to TRBJ1-1; TRBD1 agrees at 7 bases. Per germline, CDR1 LGHDT and CDR2 YNNKEL (reference sequence). The CDR3 loop spans 16 amino acids. V lost 4 bases and J lost 4; bases outside the gene matches: 12. For the CDR3, the DNA is TGTGCCAGCAGCCTCAATCACAGGGGTCGCGGCACTGAAGCTTTCTTT. This codes for CASSLNHRGRGTEAFF.

The J gene is TRBJ2-1, the V gene TRBV4-1, with TRBD2 identical over 12 bases. The CDR3 loop spans 15 amino acids. The ends lost 4 bases at V and 4 bases at J; junction bases unmatched: 2. The germline V gene encodes CDR1 MGHRA and CDR2 YSYEKL. In nucleotides, the CDR3 is TGCGCCAGCAGCCTAACTAGCGGGGGGTACAATGAGCAGTTCTTC. Translating gives CASSLTSGGYNEQFF.

The chain carries TRBV5-3 and TRBJ1-1; tentatively, D is TRBD1 (5 bases). TRBV5-3 is given ORF status, its function remaining uncertain. The CDR3 runs 14 residues. V was trimmed by 0 bases and J by 2 bases, leaving 8 bases between them. CDR3 sequence (DNA): TGTGCCAGAAGCTTGGAGGGGCACAACACTGAAGCTTTCTTT. Amino acids: CARSLEGHNTEAFF.

Worth noting for this clone: Distinct nucleotide sequences in the sample also encode this CDR3. The chain couples TRBV5-1 to TRBJ2-5; 16 bases fit TRBD2. With 4 bases clipped from V and 2 bases from J, the junction kept 2 bases outside the gene matches. This CDR3 contains 16 residues. Germline V gives CDR1 SGHRS, CDR2 YFSETQ. CDR3 bases: TGCGCCAGCAGCCTGGGACTAGCGGGGGGGCAAGAGACCCAGTACTTC. As protein: CASSLGLAGGQETQYF.

This clone was found once. This rearrangement joins TRBV30 to TRBJ2-4, with TRBD1 matching over 7 bases. The CDR3 covers 17 residues. V lost 0 bases and J lost 0; bases outside the gene matches: 8. The germline CDR1 and CDR2 sequences are GTSNPN and SVGIG (reference sequence). The CDR3 sequence: CAWSVGGLDLAKNIQYF. The DNA of the CDR3 is TGTGCCTGGAGTGTAGGGGGCCTTGATCTAGCCAAAAACATTCAGTACTTC.

The chain joins TRBV5-4 to TRBJ2-7; possibly TRBD1 for D (6 bases). The germline V gene has CDR1 SGHNT and CDR2 YYREEE (reference sequence). The CDR3 spans 14 residues. V lost 4 bases and J lost 0, with 11 bases in between. The CDR3 region has the DNA TGTGCCAGCAGCAGGGGACAAGACTCCTACGAGCAGTACTTC. Protein: CASSRGQDSYEQYF.

The rearrangement uses TRBV20-1 and TRBJ2-2, with D possibly matching TRBD1 (6 bases). Germline loops: CDR1 DFQATT, CDR2 SNEGSKA (reference sequence). The CDR3 runs 11 residues. Trimming left V 4 bases short and J 13 bases short, with 13 bases between. The CDR3 reads CSAITRGVLFF. Written as DNA, the CDR3 is TGCAGTGCTATCACCAGGGGTGTGCTGTTTTTT.